Below, 23 T cell receptor beta chains from the same sample are listed, as sequenced in a study of T cell responses to AZD1222 COVID-19 vaccine. Method: immunoSEQ multiplex PCR; TCRdb's copy keeps in-frame clones and lacks some. This sample yields more than 95,000 clones, of which about nine tenths are seen a single time; about 7% belongs to the top ten. This specimen consisted of peripheral blood, obtained on day 0 of AZD1222 vaccination. Receptor source: an adult in good health.

V gene TRBV19 combines with J gene TRBJ2-2; TRBD1 matches 7 bases. The CDR3 contains 18 residues. With 3 bases clipped from V and 2 bases from J, the junction kept 12 bases outside the gene matches. Germline CDR1 is LNHDA and CDR2 is SQIVND (reference sequence). The DNA of the CDR3 is TGTGCCAGTAGTATTTCCAGACAGGGCCCAATTAACACCGGGGAGCTGTTTTTT. This encodes CASSISRQGPINTGELFF.

This clone was counted a single time. This sequence joins TRBV19 and TRBJ2-4; tentatively, D is TRBD2 (5 bases). The V end was cut by 0 bases, the J end by 3 bases, with 15 bases between. CDR1 and CDR2 (germline): LNHDA, SQIVND (reference sequence). This CDR3 region has 17 residues. The CDR3 region is CASSIDLRLAVKNIQYF. CDR3 coding DNA: TGTGCCAGTAGTATAGATCTGCGGCTAGCCGTCAAAAACATTCAGTACTTC.

V is TRBV19 and J is TRBJ2-7; 7 positions agree with TRBD1. Unmatched junction bases numbered 4, after V lost 3 bases and J lost 2 bases. The CDR3 is made up of 14 amino acids. Looked up from germline, CDR1 is LNHDA and CDR2 is SQIVND (reference sequence). CDR3: CASSIGGQAYEQYF. CDR3 nucleotide sequence: TGTGCCAGTAGTATTGGAGGACAGGCCTACGAGCAGTACTTC.

The gene calls are TRBV6-5 and TRBJ2-2, with D unclear. This CDR3 spans 14 amino acids. Germline V gene sequence: CDR1 MNHEY, CDR2 SVGAGI. V was cut by 5 bases and J by 5 bases, with 12 bases left in between. The CDR3 here is CASSRRAPTGELFF. As DNA, the CDR3 is TGTGCCAGCAGTCGTAGGGCCCCAACCGGGGAGCTGTTTTTT.

This clone was counted a single time. The rearrangement joins TRBV5-1 to TRBJ2-3; D uncertain. Germline V gives CDR1 SGHRS, CDR2 YFSETQ. V lost 3 bases, J lost 6 bases, and 20 bases lay in between. The CDR3 sequence is 16 residues long. CDR3: CASSSAMTTFSDTQYF. The CDR3 DNA follows: TGCGCCAGCAGCTCCGCTATGACAACCTTCAGCGATACGCAGTATTTT.

The chain uses TRBV6-2 or TRBV6-3 and TRBJ1-5; maybe TRBD1 (6 bases). This CDR3 spans 15 amino acids. The germline V and J ends were trimmed by 2 bases and 7 bases, with 15 bases remaining between them. CDR1 is MNHEY and CDR2 is SVGEGT in the germline V gene. In nucleotides, the CDR3 is TGTGCCAGCAGTTACGGAGGGGGGGGGAGACAGCCCCAGCATTTT. Protein sequence: CASSYGGGGRQPQHF.

This chain links TRBV18 with TRBJ1-2; possibly TRBD1 for D (5 bases). CDR1 KGHSH and CDR2 LQKENI come from the germline V gene. CDR3 length: 14 residues. Trimming removed 6 bases at V and 8 bases at J, with 19 bases between. The CDR3 DNA sequence: TGTGCCAGCTCCTACGAATCGGCGACAGACGGCTACACCTTC. This translates into CASSYESATDGYTF.

The rearrangement joins TRBV28 to TRBJ1-5; D is undetermined. Trimming shortened V by 8 bases and J by 0 bases, and 17 bases separated the two germline ends. Germline V gene sequence: CDR1 MDHEN, CDR2 SYDVKM. The CDR3 totals 16 residues. The CDR3 nucleotides are TGTGCCAGCTCCTACAAAGACTATTATAGCAATCAGCCCCAGCATTTT. It yields the protein CASSYKDYYSNQPQHF.

A single count supports this clone. V gene TRBV11-2 combines with J gene TRBJ1-1; possibly TRBD1 for D (5 bases). V gave up 2 bases and J gave up 5 bases, with 15 bases separating them. This CDR3 is 15 amino acids long. Germline-derived CDR1 and CDR2 are SGHAT and FQNNGV. The CDR3 region has the DNA TGTGCCAGCAGCTTATCCCAGGGTCGGTGGACTGAAGCTTTCTTT. Encoded protein: CASSLSQGRWTEAFF.

The gene calls are TRBV28 and TRBJ1-5, with D possibly TRBD1 on 6 matching bases. V was shortened by 6 bases and J by 3 bases, with 12 bases between the two germline ends. This CDR3 has 14 residues. The germline gives CDR1 MDHEN, CDR2 SYDVKM. The CDR3 DNA reads TGTGCCAGCAGGGGGGGCAGTTCCAATCAGCCCCAGCATTTT. It yields the protein CASRGGSSNQPQHF.

The chain combines TRBV2 with TRBJ1-2; no clear D. Trimming stripped 7 bases from V and 5 bases from J, with 20 bases between. This CDR3 is built from 15 residues. The germline gives CDR1 SNHLY, CDR2 FYNNEI. CDR3 sequence: CASKVGSEQHYGYTF. CDR3 nucleotides: TGTGCCAGCAAAGTAGGTTCGGAACAGCATTATGGCTACACCTTC.

This chain joins TRBV19 and TRBJ2-1, with TRBD1 matching 8 bases. V was clipped by 5 bases and J by 7 bases; unmatched bases: 7. The CDR3 runs 14 residues. Germline-derived CDR1 and CDR2 are LNHDA and SQIVND (reference sequence). CDR3 protein: CASSSGGLPNEQFF. The CDR3 nucleotides read TGTGCCAGTAGTTCAGGGGGCTTGCCGAATGAGCAGTTCTTC.

V gene TRBV27 combines with J gene TRBJ1-3; unclear D gene. Germline V lookup: CDR1 MNHEY, CDR2 SMNVEV (reference sequence). CDR3 length: 15 amino acids. The V end lost 6 bases, the J end lost 4 bases, and 16 bases lay between the germline ends. The CDR3 reads CASRGRGAGGNTIYF. The CDR3 bases are TGTGCCAGCAGGGGGAGAGGTGCAGGCGGAAACACCATATATTTT.

The chain is built from TRBV18 and TRBJ2-1; D remains unclear. The CDR3 totals 14 residues. Trimming stripped 1 base from V and 9 bases from J, with 13 bases between. Per germline, CDR1 KGHSH and CDR2 LQKENI. DNA for the CDR3: TGTGCCAGCTCACCACGGGCCTCGGATAGTGAGCAGTTCTTC. Protein product: CASSPRASDSEQFF.

The J gene is TRBJ2-1, the V gene TRBV2; 10 bases align to TRBD2. The germline CDR1 and CDR2 sequences are SNHLY and FYNNEI. The trim removed 6 bases at V and 6 bases at J, leaving 8 bases unmatched. The CDR3 contains 15 residues. For the CDR3, the DNA is TGTGCCAGCAGCTCGGGACTAGCGCGGGTCAATGAGCAGTTCTTC. Translation: CASSSGLARVNEQFF.

This clone was seen a handful of times. The chain uses TRBV28 and TRBJ2-2; 10 nucleotides agree with TRBD2. V shed 7 bases and J 6 bases; nucleotides not matched to a gene: 8. Per germline, CDR1 MDHEN and CDR2 SYDVKM. CDR3 length: 15 amino acids. This chain's CDR3 is CASMWASGRSGELFF. The CDR3 nucleotides are TGTGCCAGCATGTGGGCTAGCGGGAGATCCGGGGAGCTGTTTTTT.

This clone came up once. The chain couples TRBV11-2 to TRBJ1-6; 7 positions match TRBD1. Trimming took 1 base from V and 8 from J; bases not matched to a gene: 5. There are 15 residues in the CDR3. In germline, CDR1 is SGHAT, CDR2 FQNNGV. Here the CDR3 reads CASSLAGTVDSPLHF. The DNA of the CDR3 is TGTGCCAGCAGCTTAGCCGGGACAGTAGATTCACCCCTCCACTTT.

The chain links TRBV5-1 to TRBJ2-2; D is possibly TRBD2 (6 bases). CDR3 length equals 16 residues. V was shortened by 4 bases and J by 2 bases, with 15 bases between the two germline ends. In germline, CDR1 is SGHRS, CDR2 YFSETQ. For the CDR3, the DNA is TGCGCCAGCAGCACCACCGGGAGAGGTAACACCGGGGAGCTGTTTTTT. This encodes CASSTTGRGNTGELFF.

The J gene is TRBJ2-1, the V gene TRBV5-4; D unresolved. Trimming removed 0 bases at V and 0 bases at J, with 10 bases between. The length of the CDR3 is 16 residues. Per the germline V gene, CDR1 is SGHNT and CDR2 is YYREEE (reference sequence). CDR3 bases: TGTGCCAGCAGCTTGGCCCACTCTACCTCCTACAATGAGCAGTTCTTC. The encoded protein is CASSLAHSTSYNEQFF.

The chain uses TRBV4-1 and TRBJ1-4; D uncertain. Germline V gives CDR1 MGHRA, CDR2 YSYEKL. This CDR3 comprises 12 residues. The ends were cut back, 0 bases at V and 7 bases at J, with 3 bases in the middle. CDR3 region: CASSQDSEKLFF. CDR3 DNA: TGCGCCAGCAGCCAAGACAGTGAAAAACTGTTTTTT.

This clone was counted between two and nine times. V usage is TRBV6-2 or TRBV6-3 and J usage is TRBJ1-6; a possible D gene is TRBD1 (6 bases). This CDR3 has 15 residues. V lost 5 bases, J lost 4 bases, and 12 bases lay in between. Germline CDR1 and CDR2: MNHEY and SVGEGT. CDR3 coding DNA: TGTGCCAGCAGTCCAATTGGACAGTATAATTCACCCCTCCACTTT. It encodes CASSPIGQYNSPLHF.

The genes are TRBV20-1 and TRBJ1-1; maybe TRBD1 (6 bases). Germline V gives CDR1 DFQATT, CDR2 SNEGSKA (reference sequence). V lost 3 bases, J lost 2 bases, and 10 bases lay in between. The CDR3 is 13 residues long. In nucleotides, the CDR3 is TGCAGTGCTAGTGGGACAACTAACACTGAAGCTTTCTTT. Protein sequence: CSASGTTNTEAFF.

The chain combines TRBV3-1 (or the pseudogene TRBV3-2) with TRBJ2-2, with 8 bases matching TRBD1. The V gene's germline CDR1 is LGHDT and CDR2 YNNKEL (reference sequence). This CDR3 comprises 16 residues. The trim removed 4 bases at V and 0 bases at J, leaving 4 bases unmatched. The DNA of the CDR3 is TGTGCCAGCAGCCTCGGACAGGGAACGAACACCGGGGAGCTGTTTTTT. As protein: CASSLGQGTNTGELFF.